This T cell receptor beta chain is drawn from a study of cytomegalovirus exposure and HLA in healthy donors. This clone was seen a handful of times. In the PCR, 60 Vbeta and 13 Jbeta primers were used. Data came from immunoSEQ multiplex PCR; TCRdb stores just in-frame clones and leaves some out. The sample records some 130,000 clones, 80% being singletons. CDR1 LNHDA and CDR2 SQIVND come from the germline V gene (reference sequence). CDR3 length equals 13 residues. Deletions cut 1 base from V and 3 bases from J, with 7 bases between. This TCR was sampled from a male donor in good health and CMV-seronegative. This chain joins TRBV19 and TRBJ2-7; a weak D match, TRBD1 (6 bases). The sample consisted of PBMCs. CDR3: CASSIGTDYEQYF. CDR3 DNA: TGTGCCAGTAGTATAGGGACAGACTACGAGCAGTACTTC.